This T cell receptor (beta chain) comes out of a study of immunodeficiency (dated by TCRdb to the late 2010s). With regard to the full study: The repertoires were analyzed to search for VDJ recombination defects and oligoclonality.

CD3+CD8+ T cells were sorted from fresh PBMCs before TCR sequencing. The study at large found these results: Based on top-100 and total clonotype frequencies, severe oligoclonality showed up in patient CD8+ T cells, whereas patient CD4+ T cells did not show severe oligoclonality. In the entropy comparisons of patients versus healthy controls, patients were shown as n=3 (open circles), and an effect on thymic development was only suggested as possible. Patient CD8+ T cells showed restricted TRB V-J pairing and lower productive entropy than control CD8+ T cells.

This clone appeared once. Its antigen is currently not known. The input lacks base qualities; no much larger clone sits a single base away. Genomic DNA was extracted with the QIAamp DNA Blood Mini Kit and sent for immunoSEQ repertoire analysis. Multiplex PCR was used to amplify CDR3 regions from a standard amount of genomic DNA template. The PCR products underwent sequencing on an Illumina platform. The study's processing was this. Alignment of sequences was done against a reference, and the V, D and J gene definitions came from IMGT. Closely related sequences were merged by a nearest-neighbor clustering algorithm so that PCR and sequencing errors were removed. V, D and J usage was analyzed in productive unique and total sequences using ImmunoSEQ Analyzer tools and R version 3.6.1. TCRdb's version of the immuneACCESS table is confined to in-frame rearrangements and falls short of the full clone set. An unresolved V gene accounts for under half of the shortfall where checked; the remainder is of unknown origin. V and J calls and clone size follow that table, whereas D and trimming were derived from the DNA. Present in this sample are roughly 1,100 clones, over 90% of which were seen just once. Approximately 1.3% of the sample belongs to the ten largest clones.

Input material: CD8+ T cells from blood. The TCR comes from a female donor.

The nucleotide sequence is given as TGTGCCAGCAGCTCCAACCCGACAGACCTTAACTATGGCTACACCTTC. Its translation is CASSSNPTDLNYGYTF. The sequence is built from TRBV7-9 and TRBJ1-2; the D gene is perhaps TRBD1, from 5 matching bases. According to the germline V gene (reference sequence), CDR1 reads SEHNR and CDR2 reads FQNEAQ. V drops 4 bases and J drops 1 base, leaving 16 bases in between. The cysteine opens and the phenylalanine closes a CDR3 of 16 amino acids. Only the CDR3 DNA is retained, 48 bases long and in frame from the first base.